This note documents a single T cell receptor beta chain sequence. This specimen belongs to a study of radiotherapy plus CTLA-4 blockade in lung cancer. Across the study: Objective responses occurred in around 20% of patients; roughly 30% had disease control.

Profiled with immunoSEQ multiplex PCR; TCRdb holds only in-frame clones, not every one. The data hold roughly 78,000 clones, with approximately 78% observed a single time. Germline assignment: CDR1 MDHEN and CDR2 SYDVKM. Trimming stripped 7 bases from V and 4 bases from J, with 26 bases between. The CDR3 extends over 18 amino acids. Sequencing was performed on peripheral blood, taken from a patient treated with radiotherapy plus ipilimumab. The receptor comes from a human donor with non-small cell lung cancer who had a complete response to radiotherapy plus ipilimumab. The chain carries TRBV28 and TRBJ1-3; TRBD1 is a possible D gene (6 bases). The CDR3 bases are TGTGCCAGCACCACGCCCCGGACAGTTCCCTCGGAGGGAAACACCATATATTTT. Protein sequence: CASTTPRTVPSEGNTIYF.